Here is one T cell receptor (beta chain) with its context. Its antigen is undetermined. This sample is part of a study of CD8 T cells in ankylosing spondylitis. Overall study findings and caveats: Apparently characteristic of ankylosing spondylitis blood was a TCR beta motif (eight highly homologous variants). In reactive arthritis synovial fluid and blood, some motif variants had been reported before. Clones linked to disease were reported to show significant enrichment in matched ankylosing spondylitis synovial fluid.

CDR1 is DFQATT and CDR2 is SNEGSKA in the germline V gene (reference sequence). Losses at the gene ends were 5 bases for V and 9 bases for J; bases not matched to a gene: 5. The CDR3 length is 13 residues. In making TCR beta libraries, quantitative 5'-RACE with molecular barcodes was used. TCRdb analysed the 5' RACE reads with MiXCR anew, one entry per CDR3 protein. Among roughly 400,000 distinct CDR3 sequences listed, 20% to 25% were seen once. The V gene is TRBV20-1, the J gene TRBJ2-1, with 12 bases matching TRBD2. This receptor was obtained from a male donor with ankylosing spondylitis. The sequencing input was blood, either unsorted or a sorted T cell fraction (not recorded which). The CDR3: CSALAGGYGEQFF. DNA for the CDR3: TGCAGTGCTCTAGCGGGAGGGTACGGTGAGCAGTTCTTC.